The clone carrying this TCR beta chain was seen at least ten times. The antigen is not known. The V end was cut by 6 bases, the J end by 11 bases, with 14 bases between. Germline V gives CDR1 SNHLY, CDR2 FYNNEI. The CDR3 length is 13 residues. The data stem from a study of T cells in Graves' hyperthyroidism and ophthalmopathy. Whole-study results and caveats: In the blood, most expanded thyroid clonotypes above 0.001 appeared as well.

Using RNA transcripts as the source, TCR beta CDR3 regions were amplified. During a first-round RT-PCR of the TCR CDR3, the HTBI primer set was used. TCRdb analysed the multiplex PCR reads with MiXCR anew, one entry per CDR3 protein. The sample includes 750,000 to 900,000 distinct CDR3 sequences, 35% to 40% seen only once; the top ten take 7.5% to 9.5%. This clonotype originated in a man between 18 and 35 years old with Graves' hyperthyroidism. The V gene is TRBV2, the J gene TRBJ1-6; no clear D. Sequencing was performed on blood. The CDR3 bases are TGTGCCAGCAGCCCAAGCACCTCTACACCCCTCCACTTT. Protein sequence: CASSPSTSTPLHF. Drawing the rest from reference TRBV2 and TRBJ1-6, the complete variable domain is EPEVTQTPSHQVTQMGQEVILRCVPISNHLYFYWYRQILGQKVEFLVSFYNNEISEKSEIFDDQFSVERPDGSNFTLKIRSTKLEDSAMYFCASSPSTSTPLHFGNGTRLTVT.